Listed below are T cell receptor beta chains from one sample, sequenced in a study of T cell repertoires in cytomegalovirus infection. TCRdb re-derived calls from the reads in MiXCR, one entry per CDR3 protein. The table includes some 390,000 distinct CDR3 sequences, 15% to 20% detected once. The material sequenced was PBMCs. These receptor sequences come from a human donor in good health (CMV status not recorded). Some clones in this sample may be carry-over from other donors' samples. CDR3s include the opening cysteine and the closing phenylalanine or tryptophan. A D gene is named only where the DNA matches it firmly. Rows may omit the clone size; those that give it use once, few, many or a size class.

clone_size: few; j_call: TRBJ1-1; v_call: TRBV19; d_call: NA; cdr3_nt: TGTGCCAGTAGTATAGGAGGACGAGGATTTACCGGAGCTTTCTTT; cdr3_aa: CASSIGGRGFTGAFF
clone_size: NA; j_call: TRBJ1-2; v_call: TRBV12-3/TRBV12-4; d_call: NA; cdr3_nt: TGTGCCAGCAGTCCCCCGAGGGCAGGAGATACCTATGGCTACACCTTC; cdr3_aa: CASSPPRAGDTYGYTF
clone_size: NA; j_call: TRBJ1-1; v_call: TRBV7-9; d_call: TRBD1; cdr3_nt: TGTGCCAGCAGCAATATCCCCACTAACCGGGACAGGGGAGCAAACACTGAAGCTTTCTTT; cdr3_aa: CASSNIPTNRDRGANTEAFF
clone_size: NA; j_call: TRBJ1-5; v_call: TRBV12-3/TRBV12-4; d_call: NA; cdr3_nt: TGTGCCAGCGGCGGGGTTAACAATCAGCCCCAGCATTTT; cdr3_aa: CASGGVNNQPQHF
clone_size: many; j_call: TRBJ2-3; v_call: TRBV15; d_call: NA; cdr3_nt: TGTGCCACCAGCAGAGATTCGCGCGACAGAGATACGCAGTATTTT; cdr3_aa: CATSRDSRDRDTQYF
clone_size: few; j_call: TRBJ2-3; v_call: TRBV11-2; d_call: NA; cdr3_nt: TGTGCCAGCAGCTTCAGAGGACTGAATGTCCGCACAGATACGCAGTATTTT; cdr3_aa: CASSFRGLNVRTDTQYF
clone_size: many; j_call: TRBJ2-1; v_call: TRBV7-2; d_call: TRBD2; cdr3_nt: TGTGCCAGCAGCTTGACTAGCGGGAGGGCCGGGTACAATGAGCAGTTCTTC; cdr3_aa: CASSLTSGRAGYNEQFF
clone_size: NA; j_call: TRBJ2-7; v_call: TRBV30; d_call: NA; cdr3_nt: TGTGCCTGGAGTGTTGGAGACCGCTACGAGCAGTACTTC; cdr3_aa: CAWSVGDRYEQYF
clone_size: few; j_call: TRBJ1-1; v_call: TRBV2; d_call: TRBD1; cdr3_nt: TGTGCCAGCAGGGGGACAGGGTATGAAGCTTTCTTT; cdr3_aa: CASRGTGYEAFF
clone_size: NA; j_call: TRBJ2-3; v_call: TRBV5-1; d_call: NA; cdr3_nt: TGCGCCAGCAGCCCCGGGTCAAGATGGGATACGCAGTATTTT; cdr3_aa: CASSPGSRWDTQYF
clone_size: NA; j_call: TRBJ1-2; v_call: TRBV10-1; d_call: NA; cdr3_nt: TGCGCCAGCAGTGAAGGTCGGAGCTATGGCTACACCTTC; cdr3_aa: CASSEGRSYGYTF
clone_size: NA; j_call: TRBJ2-5; v_call: TRBV7-2; d_call: TRBD1; cdr3_nt: TGTGCCAGCAGCCCTCACCTGGGACAGGGGGTGAAAGAGACCCAGTACTTC; cdr3_aa: CASSPHLGQGVKETQYF
clone_size: many; j_call: TRBJ2-5; v_call: TRBV7-2; d_call: TRBD2; cdr3_nt: TGTGCCAGCAGCTTAGCTAGCGGGAGAGAGACCCAGTACTTC; cdr3_aa: CASSLASGRETQYF
clone_size: few; j_call: TRBJ1-1; v_call: TRBV5-1; d_call: NA; cdr3_nt: TGCGCCAGTTCATCGGCTACTATGAACACTGAAGCTTTCTTT; cdr3_aa: CASSSATMNTEAFF
clone_size: NA; j_call: TRBJ2-1; v_call: TRBV14; d_call: NA; cdr3_nt: TGTGCCAGCAGCCAAGCACGGAGCTCCCCCCTGGGTGAGCAGTTCTTC; cdr3_aa: CASSQARSSPLGEQFF
clone_size: NA; j_call: TRBJ1-2; v_call: TRBV6-5; d_call: NA; cdr3_nt: TGTGCCAGCAGGCACCGGGGGAACGGCTACACCTTC; cdr3_aa: CASRHRGNGYTF
clone_size: NA; j_call: TRBJ2-7; v_call: TRBV10-3; d_call: NA; cdr3_nt: TGTGCCATCAGTGACGCGCGGAGGGTTGGCCGGGAGTCCGAGCAGTACTTC; cdr3_aa: CAISDARRVGRESEQYF
clone_size: many; j_call: TRBJ2-3; v_call: TRBV6-1; d_call: NA; cdr3_nt: TGTGCCAGCAGTGAAGCGGCGTCCAGGGGTTATACGCAGTATTTT; cdr3_aa: CASSEAASRGYTQYF
clone_size: NA; j_call: TRBJ1-1; v_call: TRBV6-6; d_call: NA; cdr3_nt: TGTGCCAGCAGTTCTGGACTGTCGGGGGCTTTCTTT; cdr3_aa: CASSSGLSGAFF
clone_size: few; j_call: TRBJ1-6; v_call: TRBV7-2; d_call: NA; cdr3_nt: TGTGCCAGCAGCCGGACAATGAAGGATTCACCCCTCCACTTT; cdr3_aa: CASSRTMKDSPLHF
clone_size: NA; j_call: TRBJ2-7; v_call: TRBV30; d_call: TRBD1; cdr3_nt: TGTGCCTGGAGTGTAGTGGCTCCGGGACAGGGGGCCTACGAGCAGTACTTC; cdr3_aa: CAWSVVAPGQGAYEQYF
clone_size: NA; j_call: TRBJ2-7; v_call: TRBV30; d_call: TRBD2; cdr3_nt: TGTGCCTGGACCCCCAGCGGGAGGGTCATCCTCTACGAGCAGTACTTC; cdr3_aa: CAWTPSGRVILYEQYF
clone_size: many; j_call: TRBJ2-5; v_call: TRBV7-6; d_call: TRBD1; cdr3_nt: TGTGCCAGCAGCTTAGCCTCGTCGGGACAGGGAGGAATCCAAGAGACCCAGTACTTC; cdr3_aa: CASSLASSGQGGIQETQYF
clone_size: many; j_call: TRBJ2-1; v_call: TRBV7-2; d_call: NA; cdr3_nt: TGTGCCAGCAGCACAACGGGGTTACCCTACAATGAGCAGTTCTTC; cdr3_aa: CASSTTGLPYNEQFF